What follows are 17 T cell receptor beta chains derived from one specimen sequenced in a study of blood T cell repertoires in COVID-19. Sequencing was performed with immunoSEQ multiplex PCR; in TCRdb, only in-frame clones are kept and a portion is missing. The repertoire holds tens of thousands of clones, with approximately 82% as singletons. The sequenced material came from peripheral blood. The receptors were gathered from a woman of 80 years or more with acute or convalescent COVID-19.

Here the CDR3 DNA reads TGTGCCAGTAGTATGGGAGGGAACCAGCCCTACGAGCAGTACTTC. Translation: CASSMGGNQPYEQYF. V usage is TRBV19 and J usage is TRBJ2-7, with 7 bases identical to TRBD2. The CDR3 extends over 15 amino acids. The J segment lost 2 bases and the V segment lost 3 bases, leaving 7 bases of the junction unmatched. Looked up from germline, CDR1 is LNHDA and CDR2 is SQIVND (reference sequence).

CDR3 nucleotide sequence: TGTGCCACCAGTGATGGAGCGGCGGGAGTTCTCGTATCACCGCTGTTCTTC. Translating gives CATSDGAAGVLVSPLFF. V is TRBV24-1 and J is TRBJ2-1, with TRBD2 matching 7 bases. J gave up 15 bases and V 3 bases, and 22 bases lay outside the gene matches. There are 17 residues in the CDR3. Germline assignment: CDR1 KGHDR and CDR2 SFDVKD.

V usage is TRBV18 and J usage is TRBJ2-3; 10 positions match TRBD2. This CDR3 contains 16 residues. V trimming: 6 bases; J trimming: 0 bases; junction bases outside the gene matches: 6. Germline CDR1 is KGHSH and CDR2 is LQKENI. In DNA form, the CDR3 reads TGTGCCAGCTCCATAACTAGCGGGGCTAGCACAGATACGCAGTATTTT. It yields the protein CASSITSGASTDTQYF.

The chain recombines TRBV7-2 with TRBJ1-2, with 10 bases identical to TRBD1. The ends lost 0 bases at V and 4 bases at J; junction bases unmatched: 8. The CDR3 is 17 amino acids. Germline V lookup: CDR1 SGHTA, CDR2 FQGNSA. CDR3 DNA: TGTGCCAGCAGCTTAGCGGGTGGGACAGGGGCTACCTATGGCTACACCTTC. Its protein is CASSLAGGTGATYGYTF.

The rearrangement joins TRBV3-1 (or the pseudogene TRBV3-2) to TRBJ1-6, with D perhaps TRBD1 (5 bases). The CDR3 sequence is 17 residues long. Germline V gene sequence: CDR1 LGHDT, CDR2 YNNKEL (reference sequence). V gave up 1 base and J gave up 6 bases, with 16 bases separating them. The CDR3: CASSQGSQGVFNSPLHF. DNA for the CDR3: TGTGCCAGCAGCCAAGGTTCCCAGGGCGTCTTTAATTCACCCCTCCACTTT.

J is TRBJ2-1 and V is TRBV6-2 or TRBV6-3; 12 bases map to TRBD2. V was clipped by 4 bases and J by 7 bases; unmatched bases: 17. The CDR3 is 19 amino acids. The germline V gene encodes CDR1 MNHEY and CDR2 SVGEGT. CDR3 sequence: CASSSPPKQGLAGGNEQFF. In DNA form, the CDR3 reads TGTGCCAGCAGTTCACCACCCAAGCAGGGACTAGCGGGTGGGAATGAGCAGTTCTTC.

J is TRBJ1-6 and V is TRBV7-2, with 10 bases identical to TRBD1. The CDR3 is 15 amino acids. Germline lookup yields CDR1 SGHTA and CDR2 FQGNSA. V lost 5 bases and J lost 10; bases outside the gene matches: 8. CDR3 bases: TGTGCCAGCAGCGTGCAGGGACAGGGGAACTCACCCCTCCACTTT. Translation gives CASSVQGQGNSPLHF.

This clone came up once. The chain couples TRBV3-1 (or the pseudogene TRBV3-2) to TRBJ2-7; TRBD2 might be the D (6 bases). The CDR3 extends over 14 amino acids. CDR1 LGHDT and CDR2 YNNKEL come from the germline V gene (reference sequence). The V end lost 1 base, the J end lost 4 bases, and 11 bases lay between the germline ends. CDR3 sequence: CASSQAGARYEQYF. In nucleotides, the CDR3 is TGTGCCAGCAGCCAAGCGGGAGCGAGGTACGAGCAGTACTTC.

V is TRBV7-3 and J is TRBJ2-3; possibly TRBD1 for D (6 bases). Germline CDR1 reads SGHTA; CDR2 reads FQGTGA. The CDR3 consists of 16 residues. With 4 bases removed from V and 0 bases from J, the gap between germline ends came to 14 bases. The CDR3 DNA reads TGTGCCAGCAGCTCCGGGTCAGGGGTCAGCACAGATACGCAGTATTTT. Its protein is CASSSGSGVSTDTQYF.

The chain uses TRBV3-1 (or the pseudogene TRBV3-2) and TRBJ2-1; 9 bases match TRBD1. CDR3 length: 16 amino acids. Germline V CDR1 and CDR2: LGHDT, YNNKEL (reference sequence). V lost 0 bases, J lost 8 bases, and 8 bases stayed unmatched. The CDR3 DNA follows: TGTGCCAGCAGCCAAGAGTACAGGGGGCCCGGGGATGAGCAGTTCTTC. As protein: CASSQEYRGPGDEQFF.

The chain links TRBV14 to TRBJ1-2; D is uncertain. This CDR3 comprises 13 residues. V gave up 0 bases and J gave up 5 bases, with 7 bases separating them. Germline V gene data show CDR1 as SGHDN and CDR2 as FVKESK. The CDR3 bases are TGTGCCAGCAGCCAAGATAACTCTTATGGCTACACCTTC. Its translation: CASSQDNSYGYTF. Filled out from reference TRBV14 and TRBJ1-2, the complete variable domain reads EAGVTQFPSHSVIEKGQTVTLRCDPISGHDNLYWYRRVMGKEIKFLLHFVKESKQDESGMPNNRFLAERTGGTYSTLKVQPAELEDSGVYFCASSQDNSYGYTFGSGTRLTVV.

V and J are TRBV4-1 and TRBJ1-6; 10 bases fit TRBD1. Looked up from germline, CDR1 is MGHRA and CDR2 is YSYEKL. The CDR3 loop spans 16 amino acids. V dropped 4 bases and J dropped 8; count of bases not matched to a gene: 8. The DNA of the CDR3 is TGCGCCAGCAGCCCCAGGGCGGGACAGGGGTATTCACCCCTCCACTTT. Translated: CASSPRAGQGYSPLHF.

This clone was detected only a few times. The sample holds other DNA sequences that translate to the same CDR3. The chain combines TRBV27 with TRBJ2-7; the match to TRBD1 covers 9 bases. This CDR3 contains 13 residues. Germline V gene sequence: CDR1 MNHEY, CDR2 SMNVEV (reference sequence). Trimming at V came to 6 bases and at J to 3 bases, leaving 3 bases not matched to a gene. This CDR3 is CASRGQGLYEQYF. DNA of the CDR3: TGTGCCAGCAGGGGACAGGGCCTCTACGAGCAGTACTTC.

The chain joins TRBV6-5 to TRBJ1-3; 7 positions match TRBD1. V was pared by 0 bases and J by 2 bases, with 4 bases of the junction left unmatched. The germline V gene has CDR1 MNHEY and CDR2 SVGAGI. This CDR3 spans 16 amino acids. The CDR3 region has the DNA TGTGCCAGCAGTTACTCGGAGGGGGCGACTGGAAACACCATATATTTT. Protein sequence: CASSYSEGATGNTIYF.

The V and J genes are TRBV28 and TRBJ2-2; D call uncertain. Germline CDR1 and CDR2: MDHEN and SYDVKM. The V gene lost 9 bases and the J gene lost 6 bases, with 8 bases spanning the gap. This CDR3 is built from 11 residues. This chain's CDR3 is CASLSAGELFF. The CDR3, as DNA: TGTGCCAGTTTATCTGCCGGGGAGCTGTTTTTT. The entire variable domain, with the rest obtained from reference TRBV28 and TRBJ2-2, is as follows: DVKVTQSSRYLVKRTGEKVFLECVQDMDHENMFWYRQDPGLGLRLIYFSYDVKMKEKGDIPEGYSVSREKKERFSLILESASTNQTSMYLCASLSAGELFFGEGSRLTVL.

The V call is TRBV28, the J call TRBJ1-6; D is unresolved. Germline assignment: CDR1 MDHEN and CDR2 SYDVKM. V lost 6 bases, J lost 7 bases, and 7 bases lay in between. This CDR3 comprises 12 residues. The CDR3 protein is CASRAPNSPLHF. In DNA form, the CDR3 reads TGTGCCAGCAGGGCTCCCAATTCACCCCTCCACTTT.

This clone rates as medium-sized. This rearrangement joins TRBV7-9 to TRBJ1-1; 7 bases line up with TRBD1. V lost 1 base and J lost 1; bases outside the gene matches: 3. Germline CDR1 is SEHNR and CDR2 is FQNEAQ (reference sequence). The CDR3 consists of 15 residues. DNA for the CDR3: TGTGCCAGCAGCTTAGAGGGGGCCAGGAACACTGAAGCTTTCTTT. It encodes CASSLEGARNTEAFF. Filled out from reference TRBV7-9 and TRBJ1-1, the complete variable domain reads DTGVSQNPRHKITKRGQNVTFRCDPISEHNRLYWYRQTLGQGPEFLTYFQNEAQLEKSRLLSDRFSAERPKGSFSTLEIQRTEQGDSAMYLCASSLEGARNTEAFFGQGTRLTVV.